The present entry profiles one T cell receptor beta chain with its context. The data stem from a study of blood T cell repertoires in COVID-19. Per germline, CDR1 SGHRS and CDR2 YFSETQ. Trimming took off 0 bases at V and 8 bases at J, with 11 bases between the two ends. The CDR3 runs to 13 residues. TCRdb keeps only in-frame clones here, not all; method: immunoSEQ multiplex PCR. The sample holds under 50,000 clones, roughly 86% seen once. This chain connects TRBV5-1 to TRBJ1-2; a weak D match, TRBD1 (5 bases). The receptor comes from a human donor in a cohort sampled during active COVID-19. What was sequenced was peripheral blood. The CDR3 sequence is CASSLEAGRGYTF. The DNA for the CDR3 is TGCGCCAGCAGCTTGGAAGCAGGGCGCGGCTACACCTTC.